The 5 T cell receptor beta chains presented below share a single source sample, sequenced in a study of cytomegalovirus exposure and HLA in healthy donors. Primers for the PCR totalled 60 Vbeta and 13 Jbeta. The table came from immunoSEQ multiplex PCR; TCRdb's copy has only in-frame clones and leaves some out. The sample includes 150,000 to 200,000 clones, around 82% seen only once; the top ten take 0.2% to 0.3%. The sequencing input was PBMCs. The receptors here all came from a boy aged 5-17 years in good health and CMV-seronegative.

The CDR3 nucleotides are TGTGCCAGCAGCTTCGGTCCCCACACAGGGGGCAAAAACATTCAGTACTTC. Its translation: CASSFGPHTGGKNIQYF. The rearrangement links TRBV7-9 to TRBJ2-4; TRBD1 matches at 8 bases. V lost 3 bases to trimming and J lost 3 bases; unmatched junction nucleotides: 10. The germline V gene encodes CDR1 SEHNR and CDR2 FQNEAQ (reference sequence). The CDR3 extends over 17 amino acids.

CDR3 sequence (DNA): TGTGCCACCGGGATGTTAACTGCCTACGAGCAGTACTTC. Protein: CATGMLTAYEQYF. The chain couples TRBV28 to TRBJ2-5; the D gene is possibly TRBD2 (5 bases). The J call is doubtful: the DNA matches TRBJ2-7 better. The germline gives CDR1 MDHEN, CDR2 SYDVKM. CDR3 length: 13 residues.

The rearrangement links TRBV27 to TRBJ1-5, with D perhaps matching TRBD1 (6 bases). This CDR3 contains 16 residues. Trimming took 6 bases from V and 1 from J, leaving 16 bases between them. Germline V gene data show CDR1 as MNHEY and CDR2 as SMNVEV (reference sequence). The CDR3 bases are TGTGCCAGCAGCCCTACAGGGCGCCCCAGCAATCAGCCCCAGCATTTT. Residues: CASSPTGRPSNQPQHF.

The sample holds a few counts of this clone. The chain links TRBV6-1 to TRBJ2-1; D not certain. The CDR3 has 11 residues. In germline, CDR1 is MNHNS, CDR2 SASEGT. Trimming cost V 6 bases and J 10 bases, with 10 bases left between them. The CDR3 is CASSLKWEQFF. The CDR3 bases are TGTGCCAGCAGCCTAAAGTGGGAGCAGTTCTTC.

CDR3 nucleotides: TGTGCCAGCAGCTTAGAGTCAGGAAGCGGCGGGGGTAGCAATCAGCCCCAGCATTTT. It codes for CASSLESGSGGGSNQPQHF. The chain recombines TRBV7-9 with TRBJ1-5, with D perhaps matching TRBD1 (5 bases). With 1 base removed from V and 0 bases from J, the gap between germline ends came to 19 bases. Germline V gives CDR1 SEHNR, CDR2 FQNEAQ (reference sequence). The CDR3 totals 19 residues.